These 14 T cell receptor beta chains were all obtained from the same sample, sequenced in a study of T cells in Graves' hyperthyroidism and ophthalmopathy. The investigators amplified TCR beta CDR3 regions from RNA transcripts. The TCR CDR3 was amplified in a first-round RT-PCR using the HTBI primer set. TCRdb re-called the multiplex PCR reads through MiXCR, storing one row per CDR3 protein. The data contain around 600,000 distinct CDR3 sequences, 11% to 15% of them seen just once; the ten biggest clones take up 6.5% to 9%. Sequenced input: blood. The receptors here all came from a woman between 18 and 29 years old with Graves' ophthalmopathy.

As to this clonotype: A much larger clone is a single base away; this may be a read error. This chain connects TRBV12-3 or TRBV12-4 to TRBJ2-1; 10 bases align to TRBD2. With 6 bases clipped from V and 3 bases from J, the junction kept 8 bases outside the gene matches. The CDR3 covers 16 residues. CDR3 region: CASRPPGLAFYNEQFF. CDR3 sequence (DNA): TGTGCCAGCAGACCTCCGGGACTAGCGTTCTACAATGAGCAGTTCTTC.

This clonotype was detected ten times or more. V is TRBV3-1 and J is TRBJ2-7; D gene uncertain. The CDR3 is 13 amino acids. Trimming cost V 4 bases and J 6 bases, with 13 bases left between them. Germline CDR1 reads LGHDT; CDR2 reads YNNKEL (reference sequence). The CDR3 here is CASSRASSAEQYF. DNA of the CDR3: TGTGCCAGCAGCCGGGCCTCCTCTGCCGAGCAGTACTTC.

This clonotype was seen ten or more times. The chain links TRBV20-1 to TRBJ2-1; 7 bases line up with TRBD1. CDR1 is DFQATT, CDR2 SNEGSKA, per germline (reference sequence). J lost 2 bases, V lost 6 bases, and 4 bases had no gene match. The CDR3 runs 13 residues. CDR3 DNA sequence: TGCAGTGCGAGGACAGGAACCTACAATGAGCAGTTCTTC. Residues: CSARTGTYNEQFF.

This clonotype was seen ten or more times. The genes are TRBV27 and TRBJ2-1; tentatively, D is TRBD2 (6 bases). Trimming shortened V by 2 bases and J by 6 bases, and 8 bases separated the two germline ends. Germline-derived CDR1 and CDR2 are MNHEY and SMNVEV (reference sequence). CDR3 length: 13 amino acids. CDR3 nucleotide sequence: TGTGCCAGCAGTTTACGGGGAGGCAATGAGCAGTTCTTC. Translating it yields CASSLRGGNEQFF.

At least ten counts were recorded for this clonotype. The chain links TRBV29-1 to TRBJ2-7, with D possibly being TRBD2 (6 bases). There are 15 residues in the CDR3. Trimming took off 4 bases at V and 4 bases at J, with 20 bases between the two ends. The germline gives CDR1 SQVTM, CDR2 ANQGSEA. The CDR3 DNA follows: TGCAGCGTTGGGGCCCTAACTAGCCCCAGGTACGAGCAGTACTTC. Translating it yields CSVGALTSPRYEQYF.

The CDR3, as DNA: TGTGCCAGCAGCCCGCAGACAGGATCGGAGCAGTACTTC. Its translation is CASSPQTGSEQYF. This chain uses TRBV7-6 with TRBJ2-7; D is perhaps TRBD1 (6 bases). V lost 5 bases, J lost 7 bases, and 15 bases lay in between. Germline assignment: CDR1 SGHVS and CDR2 FNYEAQ. The CDR3 is 13 residues long.

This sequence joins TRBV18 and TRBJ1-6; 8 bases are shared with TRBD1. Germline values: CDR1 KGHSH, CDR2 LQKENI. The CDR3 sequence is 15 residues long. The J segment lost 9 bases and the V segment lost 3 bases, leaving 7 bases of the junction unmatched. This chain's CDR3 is CASSPQTGVGSPLHF. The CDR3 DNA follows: TGTGCCAGCTCACCGCAGACAGGGGTAGGTTCACCCCTCCACTTT. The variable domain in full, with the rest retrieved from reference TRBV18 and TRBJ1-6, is NAGVMQNPRHLVRRRGQEARLRCSPMKGHSHVYWYRQLPEEGLKFMVYLQKENIIDESGMPKERFSAEFPKEGPSILRIQQVVRGDSAAYFCASSPQTGVGSPLHFGNGTRLTVT.

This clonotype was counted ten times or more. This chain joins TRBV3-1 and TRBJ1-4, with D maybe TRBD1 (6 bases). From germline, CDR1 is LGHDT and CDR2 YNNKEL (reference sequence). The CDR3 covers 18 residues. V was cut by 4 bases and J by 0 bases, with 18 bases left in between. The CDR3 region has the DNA TGTGCCAGCAGCCCCAAGATGAGACAGGCCGCAACTAATGAAAAACTGTTTTTT. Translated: CASSPKMRQAATNEKLFF.

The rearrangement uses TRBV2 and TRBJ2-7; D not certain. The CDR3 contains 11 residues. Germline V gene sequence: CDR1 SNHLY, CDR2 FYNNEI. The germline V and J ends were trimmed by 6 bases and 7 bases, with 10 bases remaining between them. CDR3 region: CASRGRSEQYF. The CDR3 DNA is TGTGCCAGCAGAGGGCGCTCGGAGCAGTACTTC.

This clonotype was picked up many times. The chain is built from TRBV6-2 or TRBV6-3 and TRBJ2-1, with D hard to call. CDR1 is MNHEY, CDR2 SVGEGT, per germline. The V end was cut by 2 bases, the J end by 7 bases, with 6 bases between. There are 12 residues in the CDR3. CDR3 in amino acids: CASSYMANEQFF. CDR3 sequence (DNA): TGTGCCAGCAGTTACATGGCGAATGAGCAGTTCTTC.

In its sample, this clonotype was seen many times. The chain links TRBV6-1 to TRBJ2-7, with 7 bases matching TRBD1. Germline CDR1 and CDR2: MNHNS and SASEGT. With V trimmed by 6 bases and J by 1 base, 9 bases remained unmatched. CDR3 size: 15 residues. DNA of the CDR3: TGTGCCAGCAGGGGAAGACAGGGTGTTTCCTACGAGCAGTACTTC. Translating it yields CASRGRQGVSYEQYF.

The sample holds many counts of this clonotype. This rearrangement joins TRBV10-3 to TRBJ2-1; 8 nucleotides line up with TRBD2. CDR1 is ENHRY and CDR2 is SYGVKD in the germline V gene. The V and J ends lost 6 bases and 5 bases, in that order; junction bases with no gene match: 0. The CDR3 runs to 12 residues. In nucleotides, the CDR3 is TGTGCCATCAGACTAGCGGACAATGAGCAGTTCTTC. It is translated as CAIRLADNEQFF.

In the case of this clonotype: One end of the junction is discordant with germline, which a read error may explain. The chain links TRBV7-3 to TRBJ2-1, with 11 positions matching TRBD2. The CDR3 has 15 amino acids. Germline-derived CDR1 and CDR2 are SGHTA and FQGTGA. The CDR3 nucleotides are TGCGCCAGCAGCCAAGGGACTAGCGGACGGATTGAGCAGTTCTTC. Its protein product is CASSQGTSGRIEQFF.

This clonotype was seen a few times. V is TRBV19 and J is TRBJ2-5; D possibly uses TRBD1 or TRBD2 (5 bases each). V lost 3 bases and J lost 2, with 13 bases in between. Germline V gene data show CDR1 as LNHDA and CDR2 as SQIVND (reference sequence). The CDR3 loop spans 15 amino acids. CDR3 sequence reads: CASSIVGERQETQYF. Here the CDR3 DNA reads TGTGCCAGTAGTATTGTGGGGGAGAGGCAAGAGACCCAGTACTTC. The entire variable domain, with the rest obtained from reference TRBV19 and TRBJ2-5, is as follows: DGGITQSPKYLFRKEGQNVTLSCEQNLNHDAMYWYRQDPGQGLRLIYYSQIVNDFQKGDIAEGYSVSREKKESFPLTVTSAQKNPTAFYLCASSIVGERQETQYFGPGTRLLVL.